A single sample is the source of the 17 T cell receptor beta chains below, sequenced in a study of shared clonotypes between healthy human individuals. Assay used: immunoSEQ multiplex PCR; TCRdb lists only in-frame clones, some missing. The sample has under 1,100,000 clones, around 74% seen once. Specimen: memory CD4+ T cells sorted from blood. As to subset: CD45RA-negative fraction. These receptors were collected from a man aged 18 to 35 in good health.

The chain links TRBV6-1 to TRBJ1-6, with a tentative D call TRBD1 (6 bases). From germline, CDR1 is MNHNS and CDR2 SASEGT. V was shortened by 2 bases and J by 7 bases, with 12 bases between the two germline ends. The CDR3 length is 15 residues. The DNA of the CDR3 is TGTGCCAGCAGTGAATCGGGCCAGGGGAATTCACCCCTCCACTTT. Its translation is CASSESGQGNSPLHF.

The chain's CDR3 is CASSPPFGGGADGYTF. CDR3 coding DNA: TGTGCCAGCTCACCTCCCTTTGGGGGGGGCGCAGATGGCTACACCTTC. This chain links TRBV18 with TRBJ1-2, with TRBD1 as a possible D gene (6 bases). CDR3 size: 16 residues. V lost 3 bases to trimming and J lost 6 bases, with 20 bases between them. Germline V gene sequence: CDR1 KGHSH, CDR2 LQKENI.

The rearrangement links TRBV7-2 to TRBJ1-3, with 9 bases aligning to TRBD1. CDR3 length: 17 residues. With V trimmed by 1 base and J by 0 bases, 4 bases remained unmatched. The germline CDR1 and CDR2 sequences are SGHTA and FQGNSA. The CDR3 spells CASSLGTGATSGNTIYF. CDR3 bases: TGTGCCAGCAGCTTAGGGACAGGGGCAACCTCTGGAAACACCATATATTTT.

The rearrangement uses TRBV2 and TRBJ2-7; D might be TRBD1 (5 bases). The V end was cut by 6 bases, the J end by 11 bases, with 14 bases between. Germline V gives CDR1 SNHLY, CDR2 FYNNEI. CDR3 length: 11 residues. CDR3 sequence: CASSGDSKEYF. The CDR3 DNA reads TGTGCCAGCAGCGGCGACAGTAAAGAGTACTTC.

The chain links TRBV4-1 to TRBJ1-2, with D hard to call. Germline CDR1 and CDR2: MGHRA and YSYEKL. Trimming pared 2 bases from V and 4 bases from J, leaving 8 bases between. This CDR3 is built from 13 residues. CDR3 in amino acids: CASSQSNPYGYTF. CDR3 sequence (DNA): TGCGCCAGCAGCCAATCAAACCCCTATGGCTACACCTTC.

This clone was found a few times. V and J are TRBV7-9 and TRBJ2-3; 7 bases match TRBD1. After removal of 0 bases from V and 0 bases from J, the junction contained 3 bases not matched to a gene. Per the germline V gene, CDR1 is SEHNR and CDR2 is FQNEAQ (reference sequence). The CDR3 totals 16 residues. CDR3 loop: CASSLATGSSTDTQYF. DNA of the CDR3: TGTGCCAGCAGCTTAGCGACAGGGTCGAGCACAGATACGCAGTATTTT.

The V call is TRBV19, the J call TRBJ1-6; no reliable D call. CDR3 length: 15 residues. The V end lost 8 bases, the J end lost 0 bases, and 11 bases lay between the germline ends. Germline V gene sequence: CDR1 LNHDA, CDR2 SQIVND (reference sequence). The CDR3 spells CASAEGSSYNSPLHF. The CDR3 nucleotides are TGTGCCAGTGCGGAAGGCAGCTCCTATAATTCACCCCTCCACTTT.

The V and J genes are TRBV28 and TRBJ2-7; 8 bases fit TRBD1. In germline, CDR1 is MDHEN, CDR2 SYDVKM. The CDR3 has 15 residues. V lost 2 bases, J lost 6 bases, and 9 bases stayed unmatched. As DNA, the CDR3 is TGTGCCAGCAGTTTAACCGGACAGGGTGTGGGCGAGCAGTACTTC. It translates to CASSLTGQGVGEQYF.

CDR3 sequence reads: CASSLVQGARNEKLFF. The CDR3 nucleotides are TGTGCCAGCAGTTTGGTCCAGGGGGCCCGTAATGAAAAACTGTTTTTT. The chain combines TRBV28 with TRBJ1-4; 8 nucleotides match TRBD1. The CDR3 has 16 amino acids. The germline V gene encodes CDR1 MDHEN and CDR2 SYDVKM. V lost 3 bases and J lost 4; bases outside the gene matches: 7.

The J gene is TRBJ1-5, the V gene TRBV5-6; D may be TRBD1 (6 bases). Trimming took 4 bases from V and 11 from J, leaving 16 bases between them. The CDR3 length is 13 residues. Germline CDR1 and CDR2: SGHDT and YYEEEE. CDR3 sequence: CASSLQGTPAQHF. The CDR3 nucleotides are TGTGCCAGCAGCCTACAGGGTACTCCGGCCCAGCATTTT. Full variable domain (remainder filled in from reference TRBV5-6 and TRBJ1-5): DAGVTQSPTHLIKTRGQQVTLRCSPKSGHDTVSWYQQALGQGPQFIFQYYEEEERQRGNFPDRFSGHQFPNYSSELNVNALLLGDSALYLCASSLQGTPAQHFGDGTRLSIL.

This sequence joins TRBV4-1 and TRBJ2-1; weak D call: TRBD2 (5 bases). Germline values: CDR1 MGHRA, CDR2 YSYEKL. Trimming took 3 bases from V and 8 from J, leaving 29 bases between them. This CDR3 spans 19 amino acids. The CDR3 sequence: CASSQPTGRVIPRGDEQFF. The CDR3 nucleotides are TGCGCCAGCAGCCAGCCCACCGGGCGGGTGATTCCCCGGGGAGATGAGCAGTTCTTC.

This chain links TRBV19 with TRBJ1-5; a weak D match, TRBD1 (6 bases). Trimming removed 2 bases from V and 2 bases from J, with 19 bases in between. This CDR3 has 18 residues. Germline V gives CDR1 LNHDA, CDR2 SQIVND (reference sequence). CDR3 nucleotide sequence: TGTGCCAGTAGTATATTATTAACGGAACAGGGAGGCAATCAGCCCCAGCATTTT. Amino acids: CASSILLTEQGGNQPQHF.

The chain carries TRBV18 and TRBJ1-4, with 8 bases lining up with TRBD1. Germline V gene sequence: CDR1 KGHSH, CDR2 LQKENI. CDR3 size: 15 residues. J lost 8 bases, V lost 3 bases, and 8 bases had no gene match. The CDR3 coding sequence is TGTGCCAGCTCACCCAAAGGACAGGGAGAGGAAAAACTGTTTTTT. As protein: CASSPKGQGEEKLFF. Variable domain in full (rest from reference TRBV18 and TRBJ1-4): NAGVMQNPRHLVRRRGQEARLRCSPMKGHSHVYWYRQLPEEGLKFMVYLQKENIIDESGMPKERFSAEFPKEGPSILRIQQVVRGDSAAYFCASSPKGQGEEKLFFGSGTQLSVL.

The gene calls are TRBV28 and TRBJ2-1; no clear D gene. The CDR3 totals 14 residues. V dropped 4 bases and J dropped 6 bases, with 13 bases sitting between them. Germline lookup yields CDR1 MDHEN and CDR2 SYDVKM. In nucleotides, the CDR3 is TGTGCCAGCAGTTCATGGCGACTCAGCAATGAGCAGTTCTTC. It translates to CASSSWRLSNEQFF.

The chain couples TRBV7-3 to TRBJ1-1; maybe TRBD1 (6 bases). The CDR3 extends over 13 amino acids. Trimming took off 6 bases at V and 0 bases at J, with 8 bases between the two ends. The germline gives CDR1 SGHTA, CDR2 FQGTGA. The CDR3 coding sequence is TGTGCCAGCAGAGAGGGGGTGAACACTGAAGCTTTCTTT. Its translation: CASREGVNTEAFF.

V is TRBV6-1 and J is TRBJ1-5, with D possibly being TRBD1 (5 bases). Trimming pared 6 bases from V and 6 bases from J, leaving 18 bases between. In germline, CDR1 is MNHNS, CDR2 SASEGT. The CDR3 length is 15 residues. CDR3 protein: CASSRGTVERQPQHF. The CDR3 nucleotides are TGTGCCAGCAGCCGCGGGACGGTCGAGCGTCAGCCCCAGCATTTT.

This clone was observed once. This CDR3 is also generated by other DNA sequences in the sample. This rearrangement joins TRBV7-2 to TRBJ1-3, with 7 bases identical to TRBD1. The V gene end was trimmed by 0 bases and the J gene end by 7 bases; junction bases not matched to a gene: 6. CDR3 size: 15 residues. The germline V gene has CDR1 SGHTA and CDR2 FQGNSA. The CDR3 is CASSLAGQGGNTIYF. CDR3 DNA: TGTGCCAGCAGCTTAGCTGGTCAGGGGGGTAACACCATATATTTT.